The 12 T cell receptor beta chains reported below all come from one sample, sequenced in a study of cytomegalovirus exposure and HLA in healthy donors. PCR was performed using 60 Vbeta and 13 Jbeta primers. Assay: immunoSEQ multiplex PCR; the TCRdb copy retains only in-frame clones and omits some. Its listing shows some 130,000 clones. The specimen sequenced was PBMCs. Receptor source: a young man in good health and CMV-seronegative.

V and J are TRBV28 and TRBJ1-1; no reliable D call. The length of the CDR3 is 14 residues. Trimming left V 6 bases short and J 4 bases short, with 15 bases between. Germline V CDR1 and CDR2: MDHEN, SYDVKM. In DNA, the CDR3 is TGTGCCAGCAGAATTAACCGGTTGAGCACTGAAGCTTTCTTT. It yields the protein CASRINRLSTEAFF.

This chain joins TRBV11-2 and TRBJ2-2; TRBD2 might be the D (5 bases). V was shortened by 5 bases and J by 4 bases, with 14 bases between the two germline ends. The CDR3 contains 15 residues. From germline, CDR1 is SGHAT and CDR2 FQNNGV. CDR3 in amino acids: CASSTSGVRTGELFF. CDR3 coding DNA: TGTGCCAGCAGCACTAGTGGAGTGCGCACCGGGGAGCTGTTTTTT.

The V and J genes are TRBV10-1 and TRBJ2-7; 8 bases align to TRBD2. The CDR3 runs to 16 residues. Germline-derived CDR1 and CDR2 are WNHNN and SYGVQD (reference sequence). Trimming cost V 2 bases and J 3 bases; bases outside gene matches: 9. The CDR3 bases are TGCGCCAGCAGTGAGGTGGGAGCGGGAGTGCACTACGAGCAGTACTTC. Protein: CASSEVGAGVHYEQYF.

V usage is TRBV6-5 and J usage is TRBJ1-6, with 8 bases matching TRBD1. The CDR3 contains 14 residues. CDR1 and CDR2 from the germline V gene are MNHEY and SVGAGI. After removal of 6 bases from V and 7 bases from J, the junction contained 5 bases not matched to a gene. The CDR3 protein is CASRETGENSPLHF. CDR3 coding DNA: TGTGCCAGCAGGGAGACAGGGGAAAATTCACCCCTCCACTTT.

The chain combines TRBV6-1 with TRBJ2-3; D possibly corresponds to TRBD2 (6 bases). Germline CDR1 and CDR2: MNHNS and SASEGT. The CDR3 extends over 13 amino acids. Trimming cost V 3 bases and J 7 bases, with 11 bases left between them. For the CDR3, the DNA is TGTGCCAGCAGTGACCCGGGACTTAATACGCAGTATTTT. Its protein is CASSDPGLNTQYF.

The chain couples TRBV9 to TRBJ1-2; a weak D match, TRBD1 (5 bases). Germline lookup yields CDR1 SGDLS and CDR2 YYNGEE. This CDR3 is built from 12 residues. Trimming left V 0 bases short and J 10 bases short, with 10 bases between. This CDR3 reads CASSVVAGIYTF. The CDR3 DNA follows: TGTGCCAGCAGCGTAGTTGCAGGGATCTACACCTTC.

V usage is TRBV7-2 and J usage is TRBJ2-7, with TRBD2 matching 8 bases. The CDR3 is 14 amino acids. The junction had 4 bases not matched to a gene; V was cut back by 3 bases and J by 3 bases. Germline loops: CDR1 SGHTA, CDR2 FQGNSA. The CDR3 loop is CASSFTSGNYEQYF. CDR3 nucleotides: TGTGCCAGCAGCTTTACTAGCGGTAACTACGAGCAGTACTTC.

The chain uses TRBV11-3 and TRBJ2-1; D perhaps matches TRBD2 (6 bases). Germline lookup yields CDR1 SGHNT and CDR2 YENEEA. The CDR3 is 13 amino acids. Deletions cut 5 bases from V and 16 bases from J, with 21 bases between. CDR3 amino acids: CASSPGERGDPFF. CDR3 nucleotide sequence: TGTGCCAGCAGCCCGGGGGAGAGGGGTGATCCCTTCTTC.

This sequence joins TRBV10-3 and TRBJ2-5; 8 nucleotides match TRBD1. Trimming at V came to 6 bases and at J to 0 bases, leaving 3 bases not matched to a gene. The germline gives CDR1 ENHRY, CDR2 SYGVKD. The length of the CDR3 is 14 residues. Here the CDR3 DNA reads TGTGCCATCAGCCCGGGACAGGACCAAGAGACCCAGTACTTC. As protein: CAISPGQDQETQYF.

The chain is built from TRBV11-3 and TRBJ2-3; possible D gene TRBD1, 5 bases. Germline loops: CDR1 SGHNT, CDR2 YENEEA. This CDR3 is built from 14 residues. The germline V and J ends were trimmed by 2 bases and 4 bases, with 10 bases remaining between them. CDR3 nucleotides: TGTGCCAGCAGCTTACAAGGGGTGGCAGATACGCAGTATTTT. This sequence encodes CASSLQGVADTQYF.

The chain links TRBV10-3 to TRBJ2-1; TRBD1 might be the D (6 bases). This CDR3 contains 14 residues. In germline, CDR1 is ENHRY, CDR2 SYGVKD. V was shortened by 11 bases and J by 1 base, with 15 bases between the two germline ends. The CDR3 DNA is TGTGCCTCCGTTGTAGGGGGTTCCTACAATGAGCAGTTCTTC. Amino acid sequence: CASVVGGSYNEQFF.

The V gene is TRBV5-4, the J gene TRBJ2-1; TRBD2 aligns across 11 bases. J gave up 2 bases and V 1 base, and 2 bases lay outside the gene matches. The CDR3 is made up of 16 amino acids. In germline, CDR1 is SGHNT, CDR2 YYREEE (reference sequence). The DNA for the CDR3 is TGTGCCAGCAGCTTGACTAGCGGGGGCCCCTACAATGAGCAGTTCTTC. Amino acids: CASSLTSGGPYNEQFF.